A single sample gave rise to the 18 T cell receptor beta chains below, sequenced in a study of shared clonotypes between healthy human individuals. Naive CD8 populations comprised CD45RO-negative cells positively selected for CCR7, excluding terminally differentiated effector memory CD45RA+ cells. Sequencing was performed with immunoSEQ multiplex PCR; in TCRdb, only in-frame clones are kept and a portion is missing. Here the sample spans 1.5 million to 2.5 million clones, 85% to 95% being singletons. Input material: naive CD8+ T cells sorted from blood. These receptors all come from a man aged 18 to 29 in good health.

For this clone: Additional DNA sequences in this sample encode the identical CDR3. V usage is TRBV7-2 and J usage is TRBJ2-5; no firm D call. The germline gives CDR1 SGHTA, CDR2 FQGNSA. The CDR3 covers 14 residues. Deletions cut 1 base from V and 1 base from J, with 7 bases between. This chain's CDR3 is CASSLDLTQETQYF. DNA for the CDR3: TGTGCCAGCAGCTTAGACCTTACCCAAGAGACCCAGTACTTC.

This chain links TRBV6-5 with TRBJ2-7; TRBD2 agrees at 11 bases. The CDR3 runs 13 residues. Losses at the gene ends were 5 bases for V and 12 bases for J; bases not matched to a gene: 9. Germline CDR1 is MNHEY and CDR2 is SVGAGI. As DNA, the CDR3 is TGTGCCAGCAGTACAACTAGCGGGAGAGATCTGTACTTC. Translating gives CASSTTSGRDLYF.

The rearrangement uses TRBV6-6 and TRBJ2-7; 9 bases line up with TRBD1. Trimming cost V 2 bases and J 3 bases; bases outside gene matches: 5. Germline CDR1 MNHNY, CDR2 SVGAGI (reference sequence). The CDR3 spans 15 residues. The CDR3 region has the DNA TGTGCCAGCAGTTACAATCCGGGACAGGGCTACGAGCAGTACTTC. Protein: CASSYNPGQGYEQYF.

J is TRBJ2-1 and V is TRBV2, with 8 bases that match TRBD2. Germline V gene data show CDR1 as SNHLY and CDR2 as FYNNEI. The CDR3 loop spans 17 amino acids. V lost 4 bases and J lost 0; bases outside the gene matches: 8. Here the CDR3 reads CASSGNSGTFSYNEQFF. The CDR3 DNA is TGTGCCAGCAGTGGAAATAGCGGGACCTTCTCCTACAATGAGCAGTTCTTC. The entire variable domain, with the rest obtained from reference TRBV2 and TRBJ2-1, is as follows: EPEVTQTPSHQVTQMGQEVILRCVPISNHLYFYWYRQILGQKVEFLVSFYNNEISEKSEIFDDQFSVERPDGSNFTLKIRSTKLEDSAMYFCASSGNSGTFSYNEQFFGPGTRLTVL.

Notes on this clone: The same CDR3 also results from other DNA sequences found in this sample. V usage is TRBV9 and J usage is TRBJ1-1; perhaps TRBD1 as D (5 bases). Germline V lookup: CDR1 SGDLS, CDR2 YYNGEE. V was clipped by 5 bases and J by 2 bases, with 10 bases between them. This CDR3 contains 13 residues. The DNA for the CDR3 is TGTGCCAGCAGTTCCGGGGGAAACACTGAAGCTTTCTTT. Amino acids: CASSSGGNTEAFF.

The chain recombines TRBV25-1 with TRBJ1-2, with 7 positions matching TRBD1. The CDR3 runs to 15 residues. The V segment lost 3 bases and the J segment 6 bases; nucleotides outside the gene matches: 10. Germline V gene data show CDR1 as MGHDK and CDR2 as SYGVNS. DNA of the CDR3: TGTGCCAGCAGTGATTTAGGGGGCCTCAGAGATGGCTACACCTTC. It is translated as CASSDLGGLRDGYTF.

The genes are TRBV27 and TRBJ1-2; TRBD1 agrees at 9 bases. From germline, CDR1 is MNHEY and CDR2 SMNVEV (reference sequence). This CDR3 is 16 amino acids long. V lost 3 bases, J lost 5 bases, and 10 bases stayed unmatched. This chain's CDR3 is CASSFSPGTGLYGYTF. Written as DNA, the CDR3 is TGTGCCAGCAGTTTTTCCCCCGGGACAGGGTTGTATGGCTACACCTTC.

The chain joins TRBV20-1 to TRBJ2-7, with 10 bases aligning to TRBD1. This CDR3 has 11 amino acids. Germline V gene sequence: CDR1 DFQATT, CDR2 SNEGSKA (reference sequence). The CDR3 here is CPDRGKDEQYF. CDR3 nucleotide sequence: TGCCCGGACAGGGGGAAAGACGAGCAGTACTTC.

The V call is TRBV14, the J call TRBJ1-3; D not certain. Trimming shortened V by 0 bases and J by 2 bases, and 11 bases separated the two germline ends. CDR3 length: 16 residues. CDR1 and CDR2 (germline): SGHDN, FVKESK. Here the CDR3 reads CASSQDLRGTGNTIYF. The CDR3 coding sequence is TGTGCCAGCAGCCAAGATCTGAGAGGGACTGGAAACACCATATATTTT.

The rearrangement uses TRBV19 and TRBJ1-2; weak D call: TRBD1 (6 bases). Trimming removed 2 bases at V and 11 bases at J, with 18 bases between. Germline lookup yields CDR1 LNHDA and CDR2 SQIVND (reference sequence). This CDR3 contains 14 residues. CDR3 sequence reads: CASSITPATGDYTF. CDR3 in DNA: TGTGCCAGTAGTATAACCCCAGCGACAGGCGATTACACCTTC.

J is TRBJ1-1 and V is TRBV7-2, with TRBD1 identical over 7 bases. Germline loops: CDR1 SGHTA, CDR2 FQGNSA. CDR3 size: 16 residues. V was pared by 0 bases and J by 1 base, with 5 bases of the junction left unmatched. The CDR3 is CASSLAYGQENTEAFF. In DNA, the CDR3 is TGTGCCAGCAGCTTAGCGTATGGACAGGAGAACACTGAAGCTTTCTTT.

The rearrangement uses TRBV4-2 and TRBJ2-5, with 9 positions matching TRBD2. V lost 0 bases, J lost 5 bases, and 7 bases stayed unmatched. CDR1 is LGHNA and CDR2 is YNFKEQ in the germline V gene. CDR3 length: 16 residues. This CDR3 is CASSQELAGVRETQYF. CDR3 nucleotide sequence: TGTGCCAGCAGCCAAGAATTAGCGGGAGTCCGGGAGACCCAGTACTTC.

The chain uses TRBV28 and TRBJ2-7; D gene ambiguous. There are 15 residues in the CDR3. CDR1 and CDR2 from the germline V gene are MDHEN and SYDVKM. V lost 7 bases and J 4 bases, leaving 20 bases between the germline ends. The CDR3: CASTHQLAVTYEQYF. The CDR3 DNA sequence: TGTGCCAGCACCCATCAATTGGCTGTTACTTACGAGCAGTACTTC.

This chain uses TRBV9 with TRBJ2-7; D possibly corresponds to TRBD1 (6 bases). The CDR3 runs to 14 residues. With 0 bases removed from V and 5 bases from J, the gap between germline ends came to 12 bases. CDR1 is SGDLS, CDR2 YYNGEE, per germline. The CDR3 DNA sequence: TGTGCCAGCAGCGTAGGGGCAGGGGCGGACGAGCAGTACTTC. Translated: CASSVGAGADEQYF. The entire variable domain, with the rest obtained from reference TRBV9 and TRBJ2-7, is as follows: DSGVTQTPKHLITATGQRVTLRCSPRSGDLSVYWYQQSLDQGLQFLIQYYNGEERAKGNILERFSAQQFPDLHSELNLSSLELGDSALYFCASSVGAGADEQYFGPGTRLTVT.

Details on this clone: Other nucleotide sequences from this sample produce the same CDR3. The chain links TRBV6-5 to TRBJ2-2; D is unresolved. The CDR3 extends over 13 amino acids. Trimming stripped 2 bases from V and 4 bases from J, with 5 bases between. From germline, CDR1 is MNHEY and CDR2 SVGAGI. The CDR3 DNA reads TGTGCCAGCAGTTACGGGCCCACCGGGGAGCTGTTTTTT. Amino acid sequence: CASSYGPTGELFF.

This clone was seen a single time. The chain employs TRBV11-2 and TRBJ2-4; the match to TRBD2 covers 12 bases. Looked up from germline, CDR1 is SGHAT and CDR2 is FQNNGV. The CDR3 runs 15 residues. J was trimmed by 7 bases and V by 1 base; bases with no gene match: 2. This chain's CDR3 is CASSLASGRGNIQYF. The CDR3 DNA follows: TGTGCCAGCAGCTTAGCTAGCGGGAGGGGGAACATTCAGTACTTC.

The chain couples TRBV5-6 to TRBJ2-7; 8 bases fit TRBD2. CDR3 length: 16 residues. V dropped 4 bases and J dropped 0; count of bases not matched to a gene: 9. The germline gives CDR1 SGHDT, CDR2 YYEEEE. In nucleotides, the CDR3 is TGTGCCAGCAGCCCTGATGGCGCGGGGGGCTCCTACGAGCAGTACTTC. As protein: CASSPDGAGGSYEQYF.

The chain combines TRBV11-1 with TRBJ2-7; D possibly matches TRBD1 or TRBD2 (5 bases each). The CDR3 runs 18 residues. Germline lookup yields CDR1 SGHAT and CDR2 FQDESV (reference sequence). V lost 3 bases, J lost 2 bases, and 23 bases lay in between. As DNA, the CDR3 is TGTGCCAGCAGCTTGAGTCAGGGAGAACGTGCGGCTACCTACGAGCAGTACTTC. This codes for CASSLSQGERAATYEQYF.